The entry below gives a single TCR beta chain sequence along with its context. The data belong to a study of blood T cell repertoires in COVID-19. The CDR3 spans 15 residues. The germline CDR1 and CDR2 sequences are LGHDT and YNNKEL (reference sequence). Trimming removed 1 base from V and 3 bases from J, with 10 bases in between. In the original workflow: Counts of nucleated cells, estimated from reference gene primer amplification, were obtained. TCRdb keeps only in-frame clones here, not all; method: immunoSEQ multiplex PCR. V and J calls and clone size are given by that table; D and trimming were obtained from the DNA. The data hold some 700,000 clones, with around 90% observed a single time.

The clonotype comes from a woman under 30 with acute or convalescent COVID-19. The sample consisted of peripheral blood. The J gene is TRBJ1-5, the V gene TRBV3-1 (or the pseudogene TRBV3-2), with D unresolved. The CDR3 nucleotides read TGTGCCAGCAGCCAAGCCCGAGGGTTCAATCAGCCCCAGCATTTT. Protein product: CASSQARGFNQPQHF.